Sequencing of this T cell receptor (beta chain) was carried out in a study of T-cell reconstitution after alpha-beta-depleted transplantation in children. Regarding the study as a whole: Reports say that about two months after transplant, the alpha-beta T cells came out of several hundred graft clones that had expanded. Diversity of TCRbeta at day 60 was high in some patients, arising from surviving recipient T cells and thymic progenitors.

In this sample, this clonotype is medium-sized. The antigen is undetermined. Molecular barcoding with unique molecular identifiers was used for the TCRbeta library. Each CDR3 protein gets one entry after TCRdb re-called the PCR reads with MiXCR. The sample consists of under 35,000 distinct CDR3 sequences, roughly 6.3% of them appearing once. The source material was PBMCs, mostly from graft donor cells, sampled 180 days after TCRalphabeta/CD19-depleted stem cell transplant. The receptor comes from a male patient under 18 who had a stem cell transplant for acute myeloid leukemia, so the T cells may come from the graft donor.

This chain's CDR3 is CASSATDTDTQYF. The DNA for the CDR3 is TGTGCCAGCAGTGCGACTGATACAGATACGCAGTATTTT. The chain is built from TRBV6-1 and TRBJ2-3; D is unresolved. CDR3 size: 13 residues. From germline, CDR1 is MNHNS and CDR2 SASEGT. V lost 4 bases, J lost 3 bases, and 8 bases lay in between.